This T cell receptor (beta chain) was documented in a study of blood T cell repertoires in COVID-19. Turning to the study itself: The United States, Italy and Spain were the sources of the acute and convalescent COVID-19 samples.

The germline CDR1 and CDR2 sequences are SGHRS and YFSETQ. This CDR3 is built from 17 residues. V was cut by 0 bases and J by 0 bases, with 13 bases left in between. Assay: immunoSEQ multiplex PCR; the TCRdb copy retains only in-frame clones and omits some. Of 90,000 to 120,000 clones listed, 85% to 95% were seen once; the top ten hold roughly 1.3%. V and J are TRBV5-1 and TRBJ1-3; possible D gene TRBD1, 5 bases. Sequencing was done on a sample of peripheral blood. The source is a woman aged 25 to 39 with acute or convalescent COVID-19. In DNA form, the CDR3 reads TGCGCCAGCAGCTTGGCCTGGTCGGGGGGCTCTGGAAACACCATATATTTT. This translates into CASSLAWSGGSGNTIYF.